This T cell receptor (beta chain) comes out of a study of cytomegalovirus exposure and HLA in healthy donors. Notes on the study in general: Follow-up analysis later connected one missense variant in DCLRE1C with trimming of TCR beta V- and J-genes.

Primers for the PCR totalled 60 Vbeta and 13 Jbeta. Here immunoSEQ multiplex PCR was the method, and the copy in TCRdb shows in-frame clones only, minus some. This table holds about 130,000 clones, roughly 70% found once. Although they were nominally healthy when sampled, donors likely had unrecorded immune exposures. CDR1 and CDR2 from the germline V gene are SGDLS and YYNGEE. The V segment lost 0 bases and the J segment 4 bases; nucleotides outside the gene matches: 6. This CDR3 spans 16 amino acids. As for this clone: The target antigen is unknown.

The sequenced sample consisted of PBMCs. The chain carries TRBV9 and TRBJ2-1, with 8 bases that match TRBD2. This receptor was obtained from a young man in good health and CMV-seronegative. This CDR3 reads CASSVGWRGAYNEQFF. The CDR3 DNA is TGTGCCAGCAGCGTAGGGTGGCGGGGGGCGTACAATGAGCAGTTCTTC. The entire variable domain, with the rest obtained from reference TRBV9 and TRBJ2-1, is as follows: DSGVTQTPKHLITATGQRVTLRCSPRSGDLSVYWYQQSLDQGLQFLIQYYNGEERAKGNILERFSAQQFPDLHSELNLSSLELGDSALYFCASSVGWRGAYNEQFFGPGTRLTVL.